What follows are 21 T cell receptor beta chains derived from one specimen sequenced in a study of cytomegalovirus exposure and HLA in healthy donors. 13 Jbeta primers and 60 Vbeta primers were used for the PCR. Produced via immunoSEQ multiplex PCR; TCRdb's table is partial and in-frame only. The sample has approximately 170,000 clones, around 83% seen once; the top ten hold approximately 2.5%. Sequencing was performed on PBMCs. All receptors come from a man between 25 and 39 years old in good health and CMV-seropositive.

The rearrangement joins TRBV5-5 to TRBJ2-3, with TRBD2 matching 16 bases. The trim removed 4 bases at V and 6 bases at J, leaving 8 bases unmatched. Germline V gene sequence: CDR1 SGHKS, CDR2 YYEKEE (reference sequence). The CDR3 has 17 residues. CDR3 residues: CASSPPGLAGGWDTQYF. Here the CDR3 DNA reads TGTGCCAGCAGCCCGCCGGGACTAGCGGGAGGGTGGGATACGCAGTATTTT.

V gene TRBV11-2 combines with J gene TRBJ2-1; D ambiguous. Trimming pared 1 base from V and 10 bases from J, leaving 5 bases between. The CDR3 is 11 residues long. Germline V gene lookup returns CDR1 SGHAT and CDR2 FQNNGV. The CDR3 coding sequence is TGTGCCAGCAGCTTAGGAGGAGAGCAGTTCTTC. Translating gives CASSLGGEQFF.

In DNA, the CDR3 is TGTGCCAGCAGCGTAGGACTAGCGGGGGATAATGAGCAGTTCTTC. Translated, it gives CASSVGLAGDNEQFF. The rearrangement uses TRBV5-4 and TRBJ2-1; 13 bases map to TRBD2. This CDR3 has 15 amino acids. J gave up 7 bases and V 4 bases, and 5 bases lay outside the gene matches. Per the germline V gene, CDR1 is SGHNT and CDR2 is YYREEE (reference sequence).

With respect to this clone: Other DNA sequences within the sample encode an identical CDR3. The chain employs TRBV5-4 and TRBJ2-1; a possible D gene is TRBD2 (6 bases). The CDR3 totals 13 residues. V was clipped by 2 bases and J by 8 bases, with 11 bases between them. CDR1 SGHNT and CDR2 YYREEE come from the germline V gene (reference sequence). The CDR3 DNA is TGTGCCAGCAGCTTCCGGTGGGAGGATGAGCAGTTCTTC. It yields the protein CASSFRWEDEQFF. Using reference TRBV5-4 and TRBJ2-1 for the parts outside the CDR3, the full variable domain is ETGVTQSPTHLIKTRGQQVTLRCSSQSGHNTVSWYQQALGQGPQFIFQYYREEENGRGNFPPRFSGLQFPNYSSELNVNALELDDSALYLCASSFRWEDEQFFGPGTRLTVL.

This chain links TRBV9 with TRBJ2-2; 11 bases match TRBD2. Germline values: CDR1 SGDLS, CDR2 YYNGEE. Losses at the gene ends were 0 bases for V and 0 bases for J; bases not matched to a gene: 1. There are 17 residues in the CDR3. The CDR3, as DNA: TGTGCCAGCAGCGTAGCTAGCGGGAGGCCGAACACCGGGGAGCTGTTTTTT. Its protein is CASSVASGRPNTGELFF.

This rearrangement joins TRBV7-2 to TRBJ2-1, with 14 bases identical to TRBD2. The CDR3 has 18 amino acids. Germline V gene sequence: CDR1 SGHTA, CDR2 FQGNSA. J gave up 6 bases and V 3 bases, and 10 bases lay outside the gene matches. Written as DNA, the CDR3 is TGTGCCAGCAGCTTCCGACCCGGGACTAGCGGGAGTCCCAATGAGCAGTTCTTC. Its protein product is CASSFRPGTSGSPNEQFF.

The V gene is TRBV2, the J gene TRBJ2-1, with D tentatively TRBD2 (6 bases). Germline CDR1 and CDR2: SNHLY and FYNNEI. V lost 6 bases to trimming and J lost 15 bases, with 15 bases between them. This CDR3 region has 11 residues. CDR3 protein: CASSPAGRGFF. The DNA of the CDR3 is TGTGCCAGCAGCCCCGCGGGGCGTGGGTTCTTC.

This clone was counted between two and nine times. J is TRBJ1-5 and V is TRBV6-1, with D maybe TRBD1 (5 bases). The CDR3 is 15 residues long. With 2 bases removed from V and 2 bases from J, the gap between germline ends came to 10 bases. Germline values: CDR1 MNHNS, CDR2 SASEGT. CDR3 DNA sequence: TGTGCCAGCAGTGAACGGGGGTTCGGCAATCAGCCCCAGCATTTT. As protein: CASSERGFGNQPQHF.

V usage is TRBV6-5 and J usage is TRBJ2-2; tentative D call: TRBD1 (6 bases). The CDR3 contains 16 residues. The germline V and J ends were trimmed by 4 bases and 4 bases, with 16 bases remaining between them. The V gene's germline CDR1 is MNHEY and CDR2 SVGAGI. In DNA form, the CDR3 reads TGTGCCAGCAGTTTGGGCAGGGGATTTGGCACCGGGGAGCTGTTTTTT. This encodes CASSLGRGFGTGELFF.

The J gene is TRBJ2-5, the V gene TRBV7-9; D ambiguous. V was trimmed by 5 bases and J by 4 bases, leaving 17 bases between them. Germline assignment: CDR1 SEHNR and CDR2 FQNEAQ (reference sequence). CDR3 length equals 15 residues. The CDR3 spells CASSPRSHGGETQYF. Here the CDR3 DNA reads TGTGCCAGCAGCCCTCGGTCCCATGGCGGAGAGACCCAGTACTTC.

The chain joins TRBV7-3 to TRBJ2-2, with D tentatively TRBD2 (5 bases). Germline CDR1 and CDR2: SGHTA and FQGTGA. The CDR3 spans 14 residues. V was pared by 3 bases and J by 3 bases, with 8 bases between. CDR3 sequence (DNA): TGTGCCAGCAGCTTTTACGGGGACACCGGGGAGCTGTTTTTT. It translates to CASSFYGDTGELFF. Full variable domain (rest looked up from reference TRBV7-3 and TRBJ2-2): GAGVSQTPSNKVTEKGKYVELRCDPISGHTALYWYRQSLGQGPEFLIYFQGTGAADDSGLPNDRFFAVRPEGSVSTLKIQRTERGDSAVYLCASSFYGDTGELFFGEGSRLTVL.

The V call is TRBV6-4, the J call TRBJ2-1; TRBD1 matches at 9 bases. The J segment lost 7 bases and the V segment lost 3 bases, leaving 4 bases of the junction unmatched. In germline, CDR1 is MRHNA, CDR2 SNTAGT. This CDR3 is built from 14 residues. The CDR3 spells CASSEGQGGNEQFF. As DNA, the CDR3 is TGTGCCAGCAGTGAGGGACAGGGCGGTAATGAGCAGTTCTTC.

This rearrangement joins TRBV19 to TRBJ2-7, with D perhaps TRBD1 (5 bases). V was shortened by 3 bases and J by 4 bases, with 16 bases between the two germline ends. The CDR3 runs to 15 residues. Germline CDR1 reads LNHDA; CDR2 reads SQIVND (reference sequence). The CDR3 sequence is CASSISAQGPYEQYF. CDR3 DNA: TGTGCCAGTAGTATTTCCGCCCAGGGCCCTTACGAGCAGTACTTC.

V gene TRBV27 combines with J gene TRBJ2-1; 8 nucleotides agree with TRBD1. The germline gives CDR1 MNHEY, CDR2 SMNVEV (reference sequence). J gave up 2 bases and V 8 bases, and 5 bases lay outside the gene matches. The CDR3 has 14 amino acids. In DNA, the CDR3 is TGTGCCAGCGCAGACAGGGGCCCCTACAATGAGCAGTTCTTC. Its protein product is CASADRGPYNEQFF.

The rearrangement links TRBV7-6 to TRBJ2-3; TRBD2 aligns across 16 bases. Looked up from germline, CDR1 is SGHVS and CDR2 is FNYEAQ. The CDR3 is 16 amino acids. After removal of 5 bases from V and 4 bases from J, the junction contained 3 bases not matched to a gene. CDR3 sequence (DNA): TGTGCCAGCAGCCCGGGACTAGCGGGAGGGGCAGATACGCAGTATTTT. As protein: CASSPGLAGGADTQYF.

V and J are TRBV29-1 and TRBJ2-7; 8 nucleotides align to TRBD1. Germline V CDR1 and CDR2: SQVTM, ANQGSEA. Trimming removed 2 bases from V and 2 bases from J; junction bases left unmatched: 5. The CDR3 consists of 14 residues. CDR3 in DNA: TGCAGCGTTGAATGGACAGGGAGGACCTACGAGCAGTACTTC. This translates into CSVEWTGRTYEQYF.

V gene TRBV19 combines with J gene TRBJ1-5; D perhaps matches TRBD1 (6 bases). The length of the CDR3 is 14 residues. V shed 4 bases and J shed 3 bases, with 10 bases lying between them. Germline CDR1 is LNHDA and CDR2 is SQIVND (reference sequence). The CDR3: CASSKQGSNQPQHF. The CDR3 coding sequence is TGTGCCAGTAGTAAACAGGGTTCCAATCAGCCCCAGCATTTT.

The V call is TRBV27, the J call TRBJ2-7; 9 bases agree with TRBD1. The CDR3 length is 15 residues. The germline V gene has CDR1 MNHEY and CDR2 SMNVEV (reference sequence). With V trimmed by 5 bases and J by 3 bases, 8 bases remained unmatched. The CDR3 DNA is TGTGCCAGCAGTCTCTACCGGACAGGGGACTACGAGCAGTACTTC. It translates to CASSLYRTGDYEQYF.

The V call is TRBV6-5, the J call TRBJ1-1, with D possibly matching TRBD1 (6 bases). The V end was cut by 6 bases, the J end by 3 bases, with 17 bases between. Germline CDR1 is MNHEY and CDR2 is SVGAGI. CDR3 length equals 15 residues. The CDR3 loop reads CASRDSGRLDTEAFF. CDR3 DNA sequence: TGTGCCAGCAGGGACAGCGGACGACTTGACACTGAAGCTTTCTTT.

The genes are TRBV7-3 and TRBJ2-1, with a possible D match to TRBD2 (6 bases). Germline V lookup: CDR1 SGHTA, CDR2 FQGTGA. V was cut by 1 base and J by 3 bases, with 10 bases left in between. CDR3 length equals 15 residues. The CDR3 bases are TGTGCCAGCAGCTTAAGGCCGGGAGTCTACAATGAGCAGTTCTTC. As protein: CASSLRPGVYNEQFF.

CDR3: CASSQEGDSPSYEQYF. The CDR3 bases are TGTGCCAGCAGCCAAGAAGGAGACAGCCCATCCTACGAGCAGTACTTC. V is TRBV5-4 and J is TRBJ2-7, with D maybe TRBD1 (5 bases). The V gene lost 4 bases and the J gene lost 1 base, with 18 bases spanning the gap. The CDR3 contains 16 residues. The germline V gene encodes CDR1 SGHNT and CDR2 YYREEE (reference sequence).